This TCR beta chain was obtained from a study of lymphopenia after photon versus proton radiotherapy. General observations from the study: Relative stability marked proton patients; photon patients lost diversity and naive cells. Post-nadir diversity loss with photons came from oligoclonal expansion, particularly CD8+ Temra cells.

V gave up 1 base and J gave up 7 bases; unmatched junction bases: 3. Germline CDR1 is SEHNR and CDR2 is FQNEAQ (reference sequence). The CDR3 spans 13 residues. This clone was observed once. Its antigen is unknown. Only in-frame clones appear in the TCRdb table, and some are missing; sequencing was by immunoSEQ multiplex PCR. The sample carries 35,000 to 45,000 clones, over 80% recorded once. The sample was peripheral blood, taken from a patient treated with proton-based radiotherapy. The TCR was taken from a woman between 70 and 85 years old with pancreatic cancer. This chain uses TRBV7-9 with TRBJ1-2, with 7 bases that match TRBD1. The DNA of the CDR3 is TGTGCCAGCAGCTTAGGGACAGGTTTTGGCTACACCTTC. This encodes CASSLGTGFGYTF.